Each of the 9 T cell receptor beta chains below was sequenced from the same sample in a study of early T cells in non-severe SARS-CoV-2 infection. Using its own MiXCR run on the 5' RACE reads, TCRdb lists one record per CDR3 protein. The sample holds tens of thousands of distinct CDR3 sequences; over 9.5% are singletons and the top ten take 7.6%. The sequences come from whole blood, collected at baseline. The receptors here all came from an adult who was a healthcare worker with PCR-confirmed SARS-CoV-2 infection or an uninfected control (not recorded which).

In regard to this clonotype: This sequence may be a read error, since a much larger clone differs from it by one base. The chain employs TRBV10-3 and TRBJ1-6; D is unresolved. This CDR3 contains 13 residues. Germline V gene data show CDR1 as ENHRY and CDR2 as SYGVKD. CDR3 in amino acids: CVIGQQINSPLHF. The CDR3, as DNA: TGTGTCATCGGGCAACAGATCAATTCACCCCTCCACTTT.

The sample holds a few counts of this clonotype. This chain uses TRBV11-2 with TRBJ2-3; a weak D match, TRBD2 (6 bases). The CDR3 runs 15 residues. Per germline, CDR1 SGHAT and CDR2 FQNNGV. Trimming removed 1 base at V and 4 bases at J, with 12 bases between. The CDR3 protein is CASSLVGREADTQYF. The CDR3, as DNA: TGTGCCAGCAGCTTAGTGGGCAGGGAGGCAGATACGCAGTATTTT.

The chain employs TRBV6-2 or TRBV6-3 and TRBJ2-7, with 7 positions matching TRBD1. J lost 8 bases, V lost 1 base, and 8 bases had no gene match. The germline V gene has CDR1 MNHEY and CDR2 SVGEGT. The CDR3 has 14 amino acids. CDR3 amino acids: CASSYFPTGNQQYF. CDR3 DNA: TGTGCCAGCAGTTACTTCCCGACAGGGAACCAGCAGTACTTC.

The J gene is TRBJ2-7, the V gene TRBV6-5; possibly TRBD1 or TRBD2 for D (5 bases each). CDR1 is MNHEY and CDR2 is SVGAGI in the germline V gene. Trimming left V 4 bases short and J 4 bases short, with 11 bases between. The CDR3 consists of 13 residues. The CDR3 is CASSSRDGYEQYF. The CDR3 DNA sequence: TGTGCCAGCAGTTCCCGGGACGGATACGAGCAGTACTTC.

This clonotype has at least ten counts. CDR3 region: CASSQGQGVNEQYF. The CDR3 DNA reads TGCGCCAGCAGCCAAGGACAGGGGGTAAACGAGCAGTACTTC. This chain links TRBV4-3 with TRBJ2-7; 9 nucleotides align to TRBD1. This CDR3 spans 14 amino acids. J lost 5 bases, V lost 1 base, and 3 bases had no gene match. Germline-derived CDR1 and CDR2 are LGHNA and YSLEER.

This clonotype was observed a few times. The chain joins TRBV7-2 to TRBJ2-7; TRBD2 aligns across 7 bases. CDR3 size: 15 residues. CDR1 is SGHTA and CDR2 is FQGNSA in the germline V gene. V lost 4 bases to trimming and J lost 3 bases; unmatched junction nucleotides: 9. The CDR3 is CASSSPFSGYYEQYF. The CDR3 DNA sequence: TGTGCCAGCAGCTCCCCATTTAGCGGGTACTACGAGCAGTACTTC.

In its sample, this clonotype was seen many times. The chain employs TRBV7-2 and TRBJ2-1; D gene unclear. Looked up from germline, CDR1 is SGHTA and CDR2 is FQGNSA. V was pared by 1 base and J by 10 bases, with 14 bases between. The CDR3 extends over 14 amino acids. CDR3: CASSLGFFLAEQFF. As DNA, the CDR3 is TGTGCCAGCAGCTTAGGTTTTTTCTTAGCCGAGCAGTTCTTC. Combining the CDR3 with reference TRBV7-2 and TRBJ2-1 gives the whole variable domain GAGVSQSPSNKVTEKGKDVELRCDPISGHTALYWYRQSLGQGLEFLIYFQGNSAPDKSGLPSDRFSAERTGGSVSTLTIQRTQQEDSAVYLCASSLGFFLAEQFFGPGTRLTVL.

The chain has TRBV14 and TRBJ1-1; D ambiguous. The V end lost 5 bases, the J end lost 3 bases, and 10 bases lay between the germline ends. The CDR3 extends over 13 amino acids. In germline, CDR1 is SGHDN, CDR2 FVKESK. The chain's CDR3 is CASSLTDYTEAFF. In DNA, the CDR3 is TGTGCCAGCAGCTTAACAGACTACACTGAAGCTTTCTTT. Supplemented by reference TRBV14 and TRBJ1-1, the full variable domain reads EAGVTQFPSHSVIEKGQTVTLRCDPISGHDNLYWYRRVMGKEIKFLLHFVKESKQDESGMPNNRFLAERTGGTYSTLKVQPAELEDSGVYFCASSLTDYTEAFFGQGTRLTVV.

The V and J genes are TRBV18 and TRBJ2-7; D unclear. The CDR3 is 12 amino acids. The ends were cut back, 4 bases at V and 7 bases at J, with 11 bases in the middle. Germline lookup yields CDR1 KGHSH and CDR2 LQKENI. The CDR3 sequence: CASSLGYGEQYF. The CDR3 DNA reads TGTGCCAGCTCACTGGGGTATGGGGAGCAGTACTTC. The whole variable domain, filled in from reference TRBV18 and TRBJ2-7, reads NAGVMQNPRHLVRRRGQEARLRCSPMKGHSHVYWYRQLPEEGLKFMVYLQKENIIDESGMPKERFSAEFPKEGPSILRIQQVVRGDSAAYFCASSLGYGEQYFGPGTRLTVT.